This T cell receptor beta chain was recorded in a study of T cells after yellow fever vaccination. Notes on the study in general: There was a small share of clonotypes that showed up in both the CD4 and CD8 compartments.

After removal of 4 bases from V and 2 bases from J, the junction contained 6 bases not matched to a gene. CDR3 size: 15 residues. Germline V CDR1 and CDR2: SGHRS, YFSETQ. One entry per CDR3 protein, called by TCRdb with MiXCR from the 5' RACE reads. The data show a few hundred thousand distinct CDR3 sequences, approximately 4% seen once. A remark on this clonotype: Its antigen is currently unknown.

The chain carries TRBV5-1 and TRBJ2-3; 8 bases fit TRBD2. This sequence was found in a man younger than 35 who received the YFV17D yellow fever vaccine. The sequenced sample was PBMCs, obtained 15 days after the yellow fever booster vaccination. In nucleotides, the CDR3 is TGCGCCAGCAGCGGGGAGCGGGGGTACACAGATACGCAGTATTTT. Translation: CASSGERGYTDTQYF.